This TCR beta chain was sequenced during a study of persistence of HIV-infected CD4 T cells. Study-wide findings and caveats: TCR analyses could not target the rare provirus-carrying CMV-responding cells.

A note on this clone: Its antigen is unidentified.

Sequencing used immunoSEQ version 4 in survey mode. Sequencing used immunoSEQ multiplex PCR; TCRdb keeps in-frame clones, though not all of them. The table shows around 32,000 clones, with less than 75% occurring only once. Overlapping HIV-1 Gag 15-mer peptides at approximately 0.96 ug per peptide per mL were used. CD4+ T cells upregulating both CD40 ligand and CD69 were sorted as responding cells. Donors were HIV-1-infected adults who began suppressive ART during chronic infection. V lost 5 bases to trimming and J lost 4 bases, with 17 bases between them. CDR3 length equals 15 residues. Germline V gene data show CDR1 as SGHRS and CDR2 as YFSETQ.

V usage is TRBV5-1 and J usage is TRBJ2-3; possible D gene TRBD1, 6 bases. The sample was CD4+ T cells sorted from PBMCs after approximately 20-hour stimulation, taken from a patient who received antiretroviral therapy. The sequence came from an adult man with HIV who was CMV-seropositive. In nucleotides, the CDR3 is TGCGCCAGCAGAGATGGCAGGGGTTCTTCAGATACGCAGTATTTT. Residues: CASRDGRGSSDTQYF.